What follows describes a single TCR beta chain. Its antigen remains unidentified. CDR1 is SNHLY and CDR2 is FYNNEI in the germline V gene. This CDR3 comprises 14 residues. V lost 6 bases to trimming and J lost 0 bases; unmatched junction nucleotides: 4. This record belongs to a study of T-cell memory formation after mild COVID-19. Turning to the study itself: The TCR clusters were mostly specific to one donor. Whole-study results and caveats: Contracting clones, day 15 to 85, had balanced CD4/CD8, and later expanders favored CD4+.

TCRdb fed the 5' RACE reads into MiXCR, producing one record per CDR3 protein. The sample includes roughly 450,000 distinct CDR3 sequences, approximately 18% of them seen just once. This clonotype was sampled from an adult woman who had mild COVID-19 (a few samples of this study predate the infection). Cell type and time point are not known. The genes are TRBV2 and TRBJ2-7; 8 bases fit TRBD2. The source material was PBMCs or a T cell subset sorted from them (not recorded which). The CDR3 is CASRVTSGSYEQYF. The CDR3 DNA reads as TGTGCCAGCAGGGTTACTAGCGGCTCCTACGAGCAGTACTTC.